This T cell receptor (beta chain) is drawn from a study of CD8+CD57+ T cells in acquired aplastic anemia. Study at large: Sorted CD4+ plus CD8+ cells gave DNA averaging roughly 3 ug.

Whole-study results and caveats: Patients and controls were not found to differ significantly in CD8+ Simpson's diversity. Overlapping CD8+ CDR3 repertoires of patients and controls contained approximately 28 shared sequences.

Notes on this clonotype: Its antigen is still unknown.

CDR3 length: 14 amino acids. Germline V CDR1 and CDR2: LNHDA, SQIVND (reference sequence). V shed 6 bases and J shed 7 bases, with 18 bases lying between them. Sequencing involved patients with CD8+CD57+ cell expansion previously shown by flow cytometry. Acquired aplastic anemia of severe grade affected all patients. For CDR3 and TCR beta VDJ profiling, genomic DNA was the template used. TCRdb called the reads again in MiXCR, with one record for every CDR3 protein. The repertoire holds over 150,000 distinct CDR3 sequences, with roughly 63% as singletons. This sequence was found in a human donor with aplastic anemia. The J gene is TRBJ1-2, the V gene TRBV19; possibly TRBD1 for D (6 bases). The sample consisted of sorted CD4+, CD8+, or CD8+CD57+ T cells (not recorded which) from PBMCs. CDR3 amino acids: CASRGDRQIGGYTF. The CDR3 DNA reads as TGTGCCAGTAGGGGAGACAGGCAGATTGGTGGCTACACCTTC. The entire variable domain, with the rest obtained from reference TRBV19 and TRBJ1-2, is as follows: DGGITQSPKYLFRKEGQNVTLSCEQNLNHDAMYWYRQDPGQGLRLIYYSQIVNDFQKGDIAEGYSVSREKKESFPLTVTSAQKNPTAFYLCASRGDRQIGGYTFGSGTRLTVV.